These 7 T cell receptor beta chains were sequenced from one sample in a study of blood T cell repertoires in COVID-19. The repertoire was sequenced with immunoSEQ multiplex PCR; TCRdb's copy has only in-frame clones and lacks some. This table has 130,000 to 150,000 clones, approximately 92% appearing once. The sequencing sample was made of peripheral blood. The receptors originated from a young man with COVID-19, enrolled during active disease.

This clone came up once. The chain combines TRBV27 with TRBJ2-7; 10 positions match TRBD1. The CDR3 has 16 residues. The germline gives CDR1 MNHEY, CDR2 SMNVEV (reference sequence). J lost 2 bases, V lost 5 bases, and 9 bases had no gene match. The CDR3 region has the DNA TGTGCCAGCAGTGCCCCAATAGGGACAGGGGCCTACGAGCAGTACTTC. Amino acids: CASSAPIGTGAYEQYF.

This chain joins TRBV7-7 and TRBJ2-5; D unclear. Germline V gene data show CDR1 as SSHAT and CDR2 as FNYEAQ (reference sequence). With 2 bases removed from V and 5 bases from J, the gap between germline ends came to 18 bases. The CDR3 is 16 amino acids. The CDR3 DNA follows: TGTGCCAGCAGCTTAACACCCTCCGTTGAATGGGAGACCCAGTACTTC. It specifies CASSLTPSVEWETQYF.

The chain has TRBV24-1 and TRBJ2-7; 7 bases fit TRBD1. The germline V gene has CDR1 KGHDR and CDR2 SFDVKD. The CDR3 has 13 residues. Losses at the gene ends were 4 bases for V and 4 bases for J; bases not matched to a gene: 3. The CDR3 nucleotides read TGTGCCACCAGTGAGTCACAGGGGTACGAGCAGTACTTC. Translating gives CATSESQGYEQYF.

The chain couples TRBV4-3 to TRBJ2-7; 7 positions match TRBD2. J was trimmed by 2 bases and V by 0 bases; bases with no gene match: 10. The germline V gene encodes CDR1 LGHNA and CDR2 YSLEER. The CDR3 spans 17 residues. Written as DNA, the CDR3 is TGCGCCAGCAGCCAAGATCATGGGGCAGGGAGGGCCTACGAGCAGTACTTC. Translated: CASSQDHGAGRAYEQYF.

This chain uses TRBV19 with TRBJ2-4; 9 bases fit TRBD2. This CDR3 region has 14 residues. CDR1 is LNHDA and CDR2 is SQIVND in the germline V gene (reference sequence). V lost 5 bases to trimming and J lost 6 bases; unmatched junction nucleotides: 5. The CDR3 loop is CASSPPGLANIQYF. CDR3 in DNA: TGTGCCAGTAGTCCTCCGGGACTAGCAAACATTCAGTACTTC.

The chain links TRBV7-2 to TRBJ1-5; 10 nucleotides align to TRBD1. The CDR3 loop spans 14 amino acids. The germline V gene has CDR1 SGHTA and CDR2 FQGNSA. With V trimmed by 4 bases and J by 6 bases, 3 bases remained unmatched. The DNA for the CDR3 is TGTGCCAGCAGCTCGACAGGGGGCTTTCAGCCCCAGCATTTT. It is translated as CASSSTGGFQPQHF.

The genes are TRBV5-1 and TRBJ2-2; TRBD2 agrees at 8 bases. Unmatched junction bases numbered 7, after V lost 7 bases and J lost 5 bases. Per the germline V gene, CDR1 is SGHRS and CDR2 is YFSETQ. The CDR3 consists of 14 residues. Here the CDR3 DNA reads TGCGCCAGCGTTCCGTCTAGCGGGACCGGGGAGCTGTTTTTT. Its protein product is CASVPSSGTGELFF.